This T cell receptor (beta chain) emerged from a study of response to subunit inactivated influenza vaccine. Overall study results and limits: T cells newly recruited by each seasonal influenza vaccination are few, the authors suggested.

The CDR3 contains 14 residues. V gave up 5 bases and J gave up 3 bases; unmatched junction bases: 6. Looked up from germline, CDR1 is SEHNR and CDR2 is FQNEAQ (reference sequence). MiXCR, run by TCRdb on the RT-PCR reads, gives a single entry per CDR3 protein. The table has approximately 700,000 distinct CDR3 sequences, roughly 13% seen once. This clonotype occurred a few times. Antigen: not known. Sequencing used PBMCs from blood, obtained less than 15 days before vaccination. The chain uses TRBV7-9 and TRBJ2-5, with 7 bases fitting TRBD1. The receptor's source is a man aged 50 or older who received an inactivated influenza vaccine. The CDR3 here is CASSHRTGEETQYF. In DNA, the CDR3 is TGTGCCAGCAGCCACCGAACAGGGGAAGAGACCCAGTACTTC.